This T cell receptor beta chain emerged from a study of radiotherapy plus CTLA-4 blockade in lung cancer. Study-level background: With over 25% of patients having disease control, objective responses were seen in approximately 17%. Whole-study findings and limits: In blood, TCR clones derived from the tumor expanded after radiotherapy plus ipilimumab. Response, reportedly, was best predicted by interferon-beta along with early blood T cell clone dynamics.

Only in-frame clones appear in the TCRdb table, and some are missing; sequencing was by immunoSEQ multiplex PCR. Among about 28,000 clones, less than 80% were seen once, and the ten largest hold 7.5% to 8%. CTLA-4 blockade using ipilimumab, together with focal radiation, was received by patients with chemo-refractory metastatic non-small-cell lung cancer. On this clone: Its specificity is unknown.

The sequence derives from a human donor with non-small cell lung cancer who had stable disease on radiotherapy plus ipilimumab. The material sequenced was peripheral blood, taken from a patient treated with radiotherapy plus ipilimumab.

The CDR3 bases are TGCGCCAGCAGCCTGACCCCGACAGGGTATAGCAATCAGCCCCAGCATTTT. Translated, it gives CASSLTPTGYSNQPQHF. J is TRBJ1-5 and V is TRBV5-1; 7 bases match TRBD1. The CDR3 is 17 amino acids. Trimming cost V 4 bases and J 0 bases; bases outside gene matches: 10. Germline assignment: CDR1 SGHRS and CDR2 YFSETQ.